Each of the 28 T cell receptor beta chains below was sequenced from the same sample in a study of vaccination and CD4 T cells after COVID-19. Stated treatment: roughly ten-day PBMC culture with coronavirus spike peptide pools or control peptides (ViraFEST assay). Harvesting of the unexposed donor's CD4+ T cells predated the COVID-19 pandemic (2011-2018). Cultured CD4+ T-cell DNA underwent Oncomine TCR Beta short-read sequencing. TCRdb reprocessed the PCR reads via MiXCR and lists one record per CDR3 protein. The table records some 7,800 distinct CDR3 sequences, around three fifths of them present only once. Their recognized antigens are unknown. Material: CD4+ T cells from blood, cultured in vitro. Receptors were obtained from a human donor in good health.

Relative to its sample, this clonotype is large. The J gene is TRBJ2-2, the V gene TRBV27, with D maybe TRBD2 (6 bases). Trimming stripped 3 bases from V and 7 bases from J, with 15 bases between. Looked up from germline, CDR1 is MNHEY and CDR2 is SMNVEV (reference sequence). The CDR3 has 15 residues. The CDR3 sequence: CASSFVAGYHGELFF. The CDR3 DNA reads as TGTGCCAGCAGTTTCGTGGCGGGATATCACGGGGAGCTGTTTTTT.

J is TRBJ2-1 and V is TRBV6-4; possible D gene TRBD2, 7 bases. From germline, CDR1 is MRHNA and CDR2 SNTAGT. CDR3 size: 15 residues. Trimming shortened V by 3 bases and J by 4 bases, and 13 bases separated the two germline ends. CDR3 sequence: CASSEGGEGYNEQFF. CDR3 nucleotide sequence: TGTGCCAGCAGTGAAGGGGGGGAGGGATACAATGAGCAGTTCTTC.

CDR3: CASSGDRGGARNSPLHF. As DNA, the CDR3 is TGTGCCAGCAGCGGGGACAGGGGAGGGGCGAGAAACTCACCCCTCCACTTT. The V gene is TRBV9, the J gene TRBJ1-6; 10 bases line up with TRBD1. This CDR3 region has 17 residues. CDR1 and CDR2 (germline): SGDLS, YYNGEE. The trim removed 3 bases at V and 10 bases at J, leaving 13 bases unmatched.

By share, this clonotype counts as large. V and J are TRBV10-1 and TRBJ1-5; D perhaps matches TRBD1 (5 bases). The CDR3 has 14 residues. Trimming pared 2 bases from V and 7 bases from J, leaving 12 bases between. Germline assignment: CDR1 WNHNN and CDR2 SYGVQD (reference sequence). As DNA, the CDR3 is TGCGCCAGCAGTGAGGGGGGTTCAGGGCAGCCCCAGCATTTT. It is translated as CASSEGGSGQPQHF.

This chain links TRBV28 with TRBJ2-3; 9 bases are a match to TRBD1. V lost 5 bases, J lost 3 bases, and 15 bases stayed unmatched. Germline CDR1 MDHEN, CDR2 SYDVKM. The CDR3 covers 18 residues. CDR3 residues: CASSAMAGQGWRTDTQYF. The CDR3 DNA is TGTGCCAGCAGTGCCATGGCGGGACAGGGTTGGAGGACAGATACGCAGTATTTT.

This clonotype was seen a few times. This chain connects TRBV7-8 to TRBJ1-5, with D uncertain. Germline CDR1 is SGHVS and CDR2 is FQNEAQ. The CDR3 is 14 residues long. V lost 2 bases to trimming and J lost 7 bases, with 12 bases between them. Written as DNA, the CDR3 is TGTGCCAGCAGCTTACTGGAAGAGAAACAGCCCCAGCATTTT. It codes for CASSLLEEKQPQHF.

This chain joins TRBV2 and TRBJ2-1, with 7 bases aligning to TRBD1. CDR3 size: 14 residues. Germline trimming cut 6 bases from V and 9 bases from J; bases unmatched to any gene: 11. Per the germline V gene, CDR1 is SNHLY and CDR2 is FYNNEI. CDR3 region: CASSDRDINPEQFF. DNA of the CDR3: TGTGCCAGCAGCGACAGGGATATTAATCCTGAGCAGTTCTTC.

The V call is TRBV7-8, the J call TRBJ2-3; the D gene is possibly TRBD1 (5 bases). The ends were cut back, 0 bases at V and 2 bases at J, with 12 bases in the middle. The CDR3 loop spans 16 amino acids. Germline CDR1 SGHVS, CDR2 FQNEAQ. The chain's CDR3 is CASSLAMIRVTDTQYF. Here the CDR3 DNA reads TGTGCCAGCAGCTTAGCTATGATCAGGGTCACAGATACGCAGTATTTT.

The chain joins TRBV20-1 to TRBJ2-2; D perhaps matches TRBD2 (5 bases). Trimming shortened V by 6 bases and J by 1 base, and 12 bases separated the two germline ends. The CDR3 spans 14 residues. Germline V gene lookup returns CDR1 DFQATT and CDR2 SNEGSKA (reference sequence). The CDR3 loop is CSASGGWNTGELFF. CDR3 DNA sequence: TGCAGTGCCTCGGGCGGGTGGAACACCGGGGAGCTGTTTTTT.

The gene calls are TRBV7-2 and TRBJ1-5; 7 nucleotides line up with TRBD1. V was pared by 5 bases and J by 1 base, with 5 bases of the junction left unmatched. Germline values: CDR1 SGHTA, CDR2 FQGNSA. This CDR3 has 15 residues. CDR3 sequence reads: CTSSPGGASNQPQHF. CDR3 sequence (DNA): TGTACCAGCAGCCCAGGGGGTGCCAGCAATCAGCCCCAGCATTTT.

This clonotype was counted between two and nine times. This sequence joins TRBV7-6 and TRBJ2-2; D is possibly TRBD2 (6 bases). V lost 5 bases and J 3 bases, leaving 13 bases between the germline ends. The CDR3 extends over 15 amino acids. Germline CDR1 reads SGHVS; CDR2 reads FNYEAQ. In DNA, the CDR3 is TGTGCCAGCAGCCCCACGGGAGCTTACACCGGGGAGCTGTTTTTT. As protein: CASSPTGAYTGELFF.

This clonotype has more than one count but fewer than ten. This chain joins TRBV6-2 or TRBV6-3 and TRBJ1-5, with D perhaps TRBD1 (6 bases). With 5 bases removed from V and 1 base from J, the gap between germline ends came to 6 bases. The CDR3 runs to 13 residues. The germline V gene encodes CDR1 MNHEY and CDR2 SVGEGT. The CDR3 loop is CASSGQSNQPQHF. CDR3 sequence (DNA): TGTGCCAGCAGTGGACAGAGCAATCAGCCCCAGCATTTT.

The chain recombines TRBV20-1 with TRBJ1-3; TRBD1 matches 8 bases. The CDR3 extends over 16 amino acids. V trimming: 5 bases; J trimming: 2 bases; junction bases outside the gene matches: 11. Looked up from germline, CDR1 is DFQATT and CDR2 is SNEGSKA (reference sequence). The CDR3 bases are TGCAGTGCTTTGGATAAAGCCAGGGGGCCTGGAAACACCATATATTTT. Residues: CSALDKARGPGNTIYF.

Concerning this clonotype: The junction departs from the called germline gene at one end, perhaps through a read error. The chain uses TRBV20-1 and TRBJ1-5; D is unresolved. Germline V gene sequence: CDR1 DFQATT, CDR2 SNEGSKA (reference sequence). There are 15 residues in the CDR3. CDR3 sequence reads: CSARSGVFGNQSQHF. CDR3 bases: TGCAGTGCTAGGAGCGGGGTGTTTGGCAATCAGTCCCAGCATTTT.

CDR3 bases: TGTGCCAGCACCCAAGGGAACAGGATCACAGATACGCAGTATTTT. Translating gives CASTQGNRITDTQYF. This chain uses TRBV2 with TRBJ2-3; maybe TRBD1 (5 bases). CDR1 and CDR2 from the germline V gene are SNHLY and FYNNEI. The CDR3 consists of 15 residues. V gave up 7 bases and J gave up 2 bases, with 16 bases separating them.

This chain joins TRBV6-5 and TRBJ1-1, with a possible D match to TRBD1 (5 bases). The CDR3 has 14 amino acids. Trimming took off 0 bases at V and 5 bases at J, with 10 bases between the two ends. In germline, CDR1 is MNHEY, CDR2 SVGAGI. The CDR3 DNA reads TGTGCCAGCAGTTACTCCGATGGGGGGACTGAAGCTTTCTTT. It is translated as CASSYSDGGTEAFF.

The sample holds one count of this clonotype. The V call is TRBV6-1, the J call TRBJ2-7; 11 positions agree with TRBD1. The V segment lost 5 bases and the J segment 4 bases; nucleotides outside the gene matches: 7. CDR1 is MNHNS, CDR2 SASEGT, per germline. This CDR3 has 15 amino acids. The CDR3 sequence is CASSRGTGGLYEQYF. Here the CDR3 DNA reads TGTGCCAGCAGTCGGGGGACAGGGGGTTTATACGAGCAGTACTTC.

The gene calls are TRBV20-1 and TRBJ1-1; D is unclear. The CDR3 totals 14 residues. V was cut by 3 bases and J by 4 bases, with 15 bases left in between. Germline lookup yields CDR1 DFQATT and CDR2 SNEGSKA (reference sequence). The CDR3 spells CSASIVSSTTEAFF. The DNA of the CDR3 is TGCAGTGCTAGTATCGTATCGTCGACCACTGAAGCTTTCTTT.

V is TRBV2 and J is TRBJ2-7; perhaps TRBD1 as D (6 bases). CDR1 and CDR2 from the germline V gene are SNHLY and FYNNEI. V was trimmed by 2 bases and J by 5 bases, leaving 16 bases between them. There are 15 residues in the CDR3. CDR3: CASSEFFGGRNEQYF. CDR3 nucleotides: TGTGCCAGCAGTGAATTTTTTGGGGGCAGGAACGAGCAGTACTTC.

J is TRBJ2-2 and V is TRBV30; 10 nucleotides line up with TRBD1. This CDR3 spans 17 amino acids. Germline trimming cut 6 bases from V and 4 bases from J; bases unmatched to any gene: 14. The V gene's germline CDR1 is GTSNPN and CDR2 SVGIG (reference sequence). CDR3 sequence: CACSRRSRDRGTGELFF. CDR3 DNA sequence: TGTGCCTGTTCTCGACGTTCCCGGGACAGGGGCACCGGGGAGCTGTTTTTT.

CDR3 sequence reads: CAIRGVINSPLHF. In DNA, the CDR3 is TGTGCCATCCGTGGGGTTATCAATTCACCCCTCCACTTT. The chain joins TRBV10-3 to TRBJ1-6; D gene ambiguous. The CDR3 spans 13 residues. From germline, CDR1 is ENHRY and CDR2 SYGVKD. Trimming took off 8 bases at V and 7 bases at J, with 12 bases between the two ends.

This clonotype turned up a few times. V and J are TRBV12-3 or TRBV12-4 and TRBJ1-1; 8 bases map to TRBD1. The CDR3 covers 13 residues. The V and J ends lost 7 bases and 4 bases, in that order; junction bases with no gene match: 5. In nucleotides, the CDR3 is TGTGCCAGCATGGGACAGGTGGGCACTGAAGCTTTCTTT. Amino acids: CASMGQVGTEAFF.

CDR3 residues: CASARLAKWLAYEQYF. The DNA of the CDR3 is TGTGCCAGCGCGCGCCTAGCGAAGTGGTTGGCCTACGAGCAGTACTTC. This chain joins TRBV2 and TRBJ2-7; the D gene is possibly TRBD2 (6 bases). CDR1 and CDR2 from the germline V gene are SNHLY and FYNNEI. There are 16 residues in the CDR3. Trimming left V 8 bases short and J 2 bases short, with 22 bases between. Supplemented by reference TRBV2 and TRBJ2-7, the full variable domain reads EPEVTQTPSHQVTQMGQEVILRCVPISNHLYFYWYRQILGQKVEFLVSFYNNEISEKSEIFDDQFSVERPDGSNFTLKIRSTKLEDSAMYFCASARLAKWLAYEQYFGPGTRLTVT.

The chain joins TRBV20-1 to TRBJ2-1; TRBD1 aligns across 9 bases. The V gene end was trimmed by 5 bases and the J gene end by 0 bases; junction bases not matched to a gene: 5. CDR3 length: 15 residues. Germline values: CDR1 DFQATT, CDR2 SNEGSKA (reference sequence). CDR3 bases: TGCAGTGCTCGGAGGACAGGGGCCTCCTACAATGAGCAGTTCTTC. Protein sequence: CSARRTGASYNEQFF.

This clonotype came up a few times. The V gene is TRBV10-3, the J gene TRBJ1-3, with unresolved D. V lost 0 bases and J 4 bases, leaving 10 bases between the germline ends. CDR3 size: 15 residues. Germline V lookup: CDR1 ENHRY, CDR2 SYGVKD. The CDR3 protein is CAISESTFRGNTIYF. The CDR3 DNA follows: TGTGCCATCAGTGAGTCGACTTTCCGGGGAAACACCATATATTTT.

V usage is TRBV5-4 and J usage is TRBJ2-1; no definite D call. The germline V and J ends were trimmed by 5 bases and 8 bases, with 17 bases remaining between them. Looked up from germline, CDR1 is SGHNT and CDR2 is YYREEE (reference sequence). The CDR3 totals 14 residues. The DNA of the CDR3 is TGTGCCAGCAGAACCCAAAGGAAAGCAGATGAGCAGTTCTTC. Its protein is CASRTQRKADEQFF.

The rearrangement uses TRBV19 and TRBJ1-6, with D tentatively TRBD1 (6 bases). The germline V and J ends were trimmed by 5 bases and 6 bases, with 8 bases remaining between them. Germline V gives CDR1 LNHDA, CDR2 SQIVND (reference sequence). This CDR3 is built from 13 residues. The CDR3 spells CASSAGVNSPLHF. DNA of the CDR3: TGTGCCAGTAGTGCAGGGGTTAATTCACCCCTCCACTTT.

In nucleotides, the CDR3 is TGTGCCATCAGGCAAGACAGGAGTGGCACTGAAGCTTTCTTT. This encodes CAIRQDRSGTEAFF. The gene calls are TRBV10-3 and TRBJ1-1, with TRBD1 as a possible D gene (6 bases). CDR1 and CDR2 from the germline V gene are ENHRY and SYGVKD. Deletions cut 6 bases from V and 4 bases from J, with 15 bases between. CDR3 length equals 14 residues.